The source of this T cell receptor (beta chain) is a study of T cell clonality in common variable immunodeficiency. Sequencing input was equivalent genomic DNA from CVID and controls. TCRdb's table, derived via immunoSEQ multiplex PCR, lists solely in-frame clones and lacks some. The specimen gives about 39,000 clones without singletons; the ten biggest hold roughly 3%. Most patients and controls had Caucasian heritage. The CDR3 is made up of 14 amino acids. CDR1 GTSNPN and CDR2 SVGIG come from the germline V gene (reference sequence). The V gene lost 2 bases and the J gene lost 5 bases, with 15 bases spanning the gap. There are many counts of this clone. Read data end 3 residues before the CDR3 end; the end is taken from the germline J gene.

The chain carries TRBV30 and TRBJ2-5; D perhaps matches TRBD1 (5 bases). This receptor was taken from a person aged 18-70 years in good health. Sequences were obtained from peripheral blood mononuclear cells. The CDR3 DNA, read in part, is TGTGCCTGGAGTCCCCAGGGATGGTCTGAGACC. It encodes CAWSPQGWSET. The full-length CDR3 reads as CAWSPQGWSETQYF.